This T cell receptor beta chain was recovered during a study of T-cell reconstitution after alpha-beta-depleted transplantation in children. Study observations and caveats: T-cell numbers and diversity one year post-transplant derived largely from freshly generated T cells. The high TCRbeta diversity at day 60 in some patients came from surviving recipient T cells and thymic progenitors. The study reportedly traced alpha-beta T cells about two months after transplant to several hundred expanded graft clones.

There are 16 residues in the CDR3. Germline V gene lookup returns CDR1 LNHDA and CDR2 SQIVND (reference sequence). V lost 7 bases and J lost 7; bases outside the gene matches: 10. In regard to this clonotype: As yet, its antigen is unknown.

A library of TCRbeta sequences, prepared with unique molecular identifiers, was generated. TCRdb used MiXCR to reprocess the PCR reads, holding one entry per CDR3 protein. The sample records 500,000 to 650,000 distinct CDR3 sequences, around 10% being singletons. Material: PBMCs, mostly from graft donor cells, obtained 180 days after TCRalphabeta/CD19-depleted stem cell transplant. The clonotype originates from a female patient aged 2-9 years who had a stem cell transplant for aplastic anemia, so the T cells may come from the graft donor. The rearrangement uses TRBV19 and TRBJ2-1, with 13 bases fitting TRBD2. CDR3 sequence: CASTSRGLAGLNEQFF. DNA of the CDR3: TGTGCCAGTACCTCAAGGGGACTAGCGGGACTGAATGAGCAGTTCTTC.